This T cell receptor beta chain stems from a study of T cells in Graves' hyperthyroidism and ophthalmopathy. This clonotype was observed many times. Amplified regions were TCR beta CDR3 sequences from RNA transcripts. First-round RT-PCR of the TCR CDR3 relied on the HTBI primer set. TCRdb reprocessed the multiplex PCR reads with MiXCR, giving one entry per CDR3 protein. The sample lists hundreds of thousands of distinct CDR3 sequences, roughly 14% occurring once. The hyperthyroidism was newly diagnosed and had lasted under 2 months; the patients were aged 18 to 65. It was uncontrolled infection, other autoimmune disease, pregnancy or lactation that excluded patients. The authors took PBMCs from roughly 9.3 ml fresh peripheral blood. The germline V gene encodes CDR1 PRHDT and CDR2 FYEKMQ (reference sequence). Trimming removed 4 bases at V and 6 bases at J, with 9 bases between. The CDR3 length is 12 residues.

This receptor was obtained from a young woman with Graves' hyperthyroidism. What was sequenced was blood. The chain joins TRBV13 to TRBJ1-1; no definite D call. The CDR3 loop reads CASSSSESEAFF. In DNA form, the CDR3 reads TGTGCCAGCAGCTCATCGGAGTCTGAAGCTTTCTTT.